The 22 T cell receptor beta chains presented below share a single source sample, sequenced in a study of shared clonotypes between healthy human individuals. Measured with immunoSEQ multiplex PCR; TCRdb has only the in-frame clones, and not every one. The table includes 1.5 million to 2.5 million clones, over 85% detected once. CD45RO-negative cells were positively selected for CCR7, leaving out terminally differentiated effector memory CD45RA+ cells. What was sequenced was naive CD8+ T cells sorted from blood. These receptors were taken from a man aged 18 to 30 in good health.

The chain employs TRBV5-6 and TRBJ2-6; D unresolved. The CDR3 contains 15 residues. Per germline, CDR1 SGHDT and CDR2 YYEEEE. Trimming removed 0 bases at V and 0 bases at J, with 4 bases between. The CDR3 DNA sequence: TGTGCCAGCAGCTTGGACGGCTCTGGGGCCAACGTCCTGACTTTC. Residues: CASSLDGSGANVLTF.

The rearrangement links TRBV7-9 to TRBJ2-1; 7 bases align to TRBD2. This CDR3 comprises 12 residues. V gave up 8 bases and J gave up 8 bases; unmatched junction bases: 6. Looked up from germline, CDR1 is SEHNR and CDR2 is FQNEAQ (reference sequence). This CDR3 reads CASALAVDEQFF. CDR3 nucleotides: TGTGCCAGCGCTCTAGCGGTGGATGAGCAGTTCTTC.

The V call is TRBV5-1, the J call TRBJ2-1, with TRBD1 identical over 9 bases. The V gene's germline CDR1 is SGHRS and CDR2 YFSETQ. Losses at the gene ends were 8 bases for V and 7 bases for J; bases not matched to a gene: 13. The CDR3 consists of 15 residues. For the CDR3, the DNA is TGCGCCAGTACGGTCGTACAGGGGGCTGGGAATGAGCAGTTCTTC. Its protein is CASTVVQGAGNEQFF.

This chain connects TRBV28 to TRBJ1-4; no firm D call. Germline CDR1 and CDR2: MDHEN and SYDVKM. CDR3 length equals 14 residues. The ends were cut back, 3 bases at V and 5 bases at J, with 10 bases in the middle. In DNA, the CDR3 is TGTGCCAGCAGTTTTCGGCCCACAAATGAAAAACTGTTTTTT. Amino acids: CASSFRPTNEKLFF.

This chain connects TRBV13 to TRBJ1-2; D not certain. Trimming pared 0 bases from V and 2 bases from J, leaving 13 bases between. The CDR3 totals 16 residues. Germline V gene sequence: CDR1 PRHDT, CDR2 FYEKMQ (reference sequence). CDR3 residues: CASSLGGSRENYGYTF. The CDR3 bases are TGTGCCAGCAGCTTAGGCGGATCGAGGGAAAACTATGGCTACACCTTC. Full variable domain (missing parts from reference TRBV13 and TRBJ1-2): AAGVIQSPRHLIKEKRETATLKCYPIPRHDTVYWYQQGPGQDPQFLISFYEKMQSDKGSIPDRFSAQQFSDYHSELNMSSLELGDSALYFCASSLGGSRENYGYTFGSGTRLTVV.

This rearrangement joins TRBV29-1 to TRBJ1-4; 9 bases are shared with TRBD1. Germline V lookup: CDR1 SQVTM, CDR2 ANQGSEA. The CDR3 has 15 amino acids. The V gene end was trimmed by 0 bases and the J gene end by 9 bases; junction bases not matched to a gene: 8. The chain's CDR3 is CSVEDSGQGSKKLFF. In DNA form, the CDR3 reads TGCAGCGTTGAAGATTCGGGACAGGGTTCTAAAAAACTGTTTTTT.

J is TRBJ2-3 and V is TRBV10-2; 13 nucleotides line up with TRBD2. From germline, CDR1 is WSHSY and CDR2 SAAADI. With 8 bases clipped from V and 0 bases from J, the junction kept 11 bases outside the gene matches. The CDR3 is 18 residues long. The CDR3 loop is CASARLAGGYTSTDTQYF. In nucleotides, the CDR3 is TGCGCCAGCGCGCGACTAGCGGGAGGCTACACTAGCACAGATACGCAGTATTTT.

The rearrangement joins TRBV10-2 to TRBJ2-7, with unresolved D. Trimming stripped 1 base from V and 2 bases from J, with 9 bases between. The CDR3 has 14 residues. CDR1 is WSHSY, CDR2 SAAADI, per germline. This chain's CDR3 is CASSELGGTYEQYF. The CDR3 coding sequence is TGCGCCAGCAGTGAGTTGGGCGGAACCTACGAGCAGTACTTC.

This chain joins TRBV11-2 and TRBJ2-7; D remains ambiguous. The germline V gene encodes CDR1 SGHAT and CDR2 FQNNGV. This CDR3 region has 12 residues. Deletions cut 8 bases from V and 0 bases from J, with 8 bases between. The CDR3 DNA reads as TGTGCCAGCTCGGAGAGCTCCTACGAGCAGTACTTC. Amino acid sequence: CASSESSYEQYF.

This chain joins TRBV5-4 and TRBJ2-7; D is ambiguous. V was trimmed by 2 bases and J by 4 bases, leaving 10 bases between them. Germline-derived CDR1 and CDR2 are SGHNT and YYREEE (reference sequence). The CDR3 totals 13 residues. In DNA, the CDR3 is TGTGCCAGCAGCTTCGCCCCGGGTTACGAGCAGTACTTC. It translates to CASSFAPGYEQYF.

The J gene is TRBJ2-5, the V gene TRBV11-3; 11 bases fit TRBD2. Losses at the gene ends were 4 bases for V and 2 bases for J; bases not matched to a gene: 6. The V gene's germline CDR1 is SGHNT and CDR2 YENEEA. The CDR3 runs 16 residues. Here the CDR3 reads CASSSTGTSGQETQYF. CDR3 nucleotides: TGTGCCAGCAGCTCCACCGGGACTAGCGGACAAGAGACCCAGTACTTC.

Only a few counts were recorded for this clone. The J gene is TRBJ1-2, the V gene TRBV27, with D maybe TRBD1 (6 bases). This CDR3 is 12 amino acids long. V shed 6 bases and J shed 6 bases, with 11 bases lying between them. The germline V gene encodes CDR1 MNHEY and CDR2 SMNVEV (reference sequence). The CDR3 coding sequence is TGTGCCAGCAGAGGGGGATTCCATGGCTACACCTTC. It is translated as CASRGGFHGYTF.

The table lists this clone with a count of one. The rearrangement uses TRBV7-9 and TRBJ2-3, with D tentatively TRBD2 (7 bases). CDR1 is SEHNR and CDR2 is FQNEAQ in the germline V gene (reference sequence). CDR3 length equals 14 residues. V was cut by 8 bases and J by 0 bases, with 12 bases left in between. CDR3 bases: TGTGCCAGCTGTAGGGGGGGGAGCACAGATACGCAGTATTTT. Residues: CASCRGGSTDTQYF.

The CDR3 coding sequence is TGTGCCAGCAGTTATCCGGGCATGAACACTGAAGCTTTCTTT. Amino acids: CASSYPGMNTEAFF. The chain carries TRBV6-5 and TRBJ1-1, with D unclear. This CDR3 has 14 amino acids. Germline-derived CDR1 and CDR2 are MNHEY and SVGAGI. Trimming removed 3 bases from V and 0 bases from J, with 8 bases in between.

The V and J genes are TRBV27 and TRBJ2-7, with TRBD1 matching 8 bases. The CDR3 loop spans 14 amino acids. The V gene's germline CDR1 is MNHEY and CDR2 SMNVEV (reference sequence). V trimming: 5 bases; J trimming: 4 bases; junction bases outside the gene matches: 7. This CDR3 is CASSRSDRVYEQYF. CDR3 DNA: TGTGCCAGCAGTAGATCGGACAGGGTTTACGAGCAGTACTTC.

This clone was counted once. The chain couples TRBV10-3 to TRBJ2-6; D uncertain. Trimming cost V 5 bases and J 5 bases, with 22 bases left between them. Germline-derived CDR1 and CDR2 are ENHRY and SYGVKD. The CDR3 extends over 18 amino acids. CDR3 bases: TGTGCCATCAGTATATTGAGCTGTATACAAAGTCGGGCCAACGTCCTGACTTTC. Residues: CAISILSCIQSRANVLTF.

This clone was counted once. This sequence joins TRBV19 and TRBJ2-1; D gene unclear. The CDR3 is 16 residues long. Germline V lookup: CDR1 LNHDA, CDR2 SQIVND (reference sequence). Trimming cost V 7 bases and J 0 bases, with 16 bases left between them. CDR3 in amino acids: CASTVDLYRSYNEQFF. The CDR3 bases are TGTGCCAGTACCGTGGACCTATACCGCTCCTACAATGAGCAGTTCTTC.

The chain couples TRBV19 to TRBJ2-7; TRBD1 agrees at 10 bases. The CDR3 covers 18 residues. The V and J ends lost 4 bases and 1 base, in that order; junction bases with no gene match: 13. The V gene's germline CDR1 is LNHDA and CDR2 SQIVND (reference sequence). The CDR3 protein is CASSTLKGQGTFSYEQYF. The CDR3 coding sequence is TGTGCCAGTAGTACGCTCAAGGGACAGGGGACTTTTTCCTACGAGCAGTACTTC.

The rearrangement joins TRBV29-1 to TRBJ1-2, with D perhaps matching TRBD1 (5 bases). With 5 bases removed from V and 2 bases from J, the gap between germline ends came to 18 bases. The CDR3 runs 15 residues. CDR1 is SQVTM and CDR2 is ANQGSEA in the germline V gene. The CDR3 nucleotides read TGCAGCGTTCCATCTAGTGCCAGGGACAACTATGGCTACACCTTC. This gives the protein CSVPSSARDNYGYTF.

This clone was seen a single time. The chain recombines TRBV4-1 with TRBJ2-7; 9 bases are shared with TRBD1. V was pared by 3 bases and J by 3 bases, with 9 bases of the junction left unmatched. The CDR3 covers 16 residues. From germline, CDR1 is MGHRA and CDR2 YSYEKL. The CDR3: CASSQAGQGLFYEQYF. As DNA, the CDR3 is TGCGCCAGCAGCCAGGCGGGACAGGGATTATTCTACGAGCAGTACTTC.

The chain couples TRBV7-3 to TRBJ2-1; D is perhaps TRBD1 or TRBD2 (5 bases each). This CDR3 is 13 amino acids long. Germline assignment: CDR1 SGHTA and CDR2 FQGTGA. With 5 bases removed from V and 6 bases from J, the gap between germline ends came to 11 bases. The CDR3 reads CASSPRAGNEQFF. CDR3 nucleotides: TGTGCCAGCAGCCCCAGGGCGGGCAATGAGCAGTTCTTC.

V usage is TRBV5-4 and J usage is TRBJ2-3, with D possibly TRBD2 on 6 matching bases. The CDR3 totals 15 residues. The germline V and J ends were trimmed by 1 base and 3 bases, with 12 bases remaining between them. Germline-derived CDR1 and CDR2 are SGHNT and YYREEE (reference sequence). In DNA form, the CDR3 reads TGTGCCAGCAGCTTGTTGGGTGGGGGGACAGATACGCAGTATTTT. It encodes CASSLLGGGTDTQYF.